This T cell receptor beta chain derives from a study of cytomegalovirus exposure and HLA in healthy donors. On the study more broadly: Genotyping showed roughly 77% of over 350 donors falling in the Caucasian-associated ancestry cluster.

In the PCR, 60 Vbeta and 13 Jbeta primers were used. TCRdb keeps only in-frame clones here, not all; method: immunoSEQ multiplex PCR. Among some 110,000 clones listed, approximately 78% were seen once. Only one count was recorded for this clone. The junction shows a germline mismatch at one end, possibly a read error. The CDR3 runs 16 residues. Germline V gene sequence: CDR1 SEHNR, CDR2 FQNEAQ (reference sequence). V usage is TRBV7-9 and J usage is TRBJ2-5; 13 bases align to TRBD2. Sequencing input: PBMCs. This receptor was taken from a man aged 35-49 years in good health and CMV-seronegative. CDR3 loop: CSSSLLAGGRQETQYF. CDR3 sequence (DNA): TGTTCCAGCAGCTTACTAGCGGGGGGGAGGCAAGAGACCCAGTACTTC.